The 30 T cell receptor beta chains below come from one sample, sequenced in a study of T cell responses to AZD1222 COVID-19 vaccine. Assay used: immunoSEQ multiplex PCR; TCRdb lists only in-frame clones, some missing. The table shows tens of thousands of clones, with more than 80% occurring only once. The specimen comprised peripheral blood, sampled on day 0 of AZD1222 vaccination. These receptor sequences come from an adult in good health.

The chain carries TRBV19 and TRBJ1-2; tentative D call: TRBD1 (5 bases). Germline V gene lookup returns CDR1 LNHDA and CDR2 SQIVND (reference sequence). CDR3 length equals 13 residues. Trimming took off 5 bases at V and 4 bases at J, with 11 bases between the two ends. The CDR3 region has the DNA TGTGCCAGTAGTTACCGGGACGTCTATGGCTACACCTTC. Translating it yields CASSYRDVYGYTF. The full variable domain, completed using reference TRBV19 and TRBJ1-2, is DGGITQSPKYLFRKEGQNVTLSCEQNLNHDAMYWYRQDPGQGLRLIYYSQIVNDFQKGDIAEGYSVSREKKESFPLTVTSAQKNPTAFYLCASSYRDVYGYTFGSGTRLTVV.

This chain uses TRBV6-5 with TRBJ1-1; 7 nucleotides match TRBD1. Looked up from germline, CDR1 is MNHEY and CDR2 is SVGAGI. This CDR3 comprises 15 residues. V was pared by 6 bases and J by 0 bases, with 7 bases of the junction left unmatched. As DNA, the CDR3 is TGTGCCAGCAGACTCAACAGGGGCTTGAACACTGAAGCTTTCTTT. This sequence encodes CASRLNRGLNTEAFF.

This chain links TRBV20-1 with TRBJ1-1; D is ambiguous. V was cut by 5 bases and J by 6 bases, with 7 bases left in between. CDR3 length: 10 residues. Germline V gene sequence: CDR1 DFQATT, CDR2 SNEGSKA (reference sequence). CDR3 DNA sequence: TGCAGTGCTCCCGGGGCTGAAGCTTTCTTT. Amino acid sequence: CSAPGAEAFF.

DNA of the CDR3: TGTGCCACCAGTGTCGATGACAGGGGGCTCTATGGCTACACCTTC. It encodes CATSVDDRGLYGYTF. The gene calls are TRBV24-1 and TRBJ1-2, with 10 bases fitting TRBD1. The CDR3 is 15 residues long. The trim removed 5 bases at V and 4 bases at J, leaving 6 bases unmatched. Germline V gene lookup returns CDR1 KGHDR and CDR2 SFDVKD.

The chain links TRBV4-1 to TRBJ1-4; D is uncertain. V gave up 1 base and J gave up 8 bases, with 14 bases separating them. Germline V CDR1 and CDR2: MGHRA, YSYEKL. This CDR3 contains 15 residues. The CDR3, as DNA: TGCGCCAGCAGCCAAGGTAGGGCGTTTCGGGAAAAACTGTTTTTT. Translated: CASSQGRAFREKLFF.

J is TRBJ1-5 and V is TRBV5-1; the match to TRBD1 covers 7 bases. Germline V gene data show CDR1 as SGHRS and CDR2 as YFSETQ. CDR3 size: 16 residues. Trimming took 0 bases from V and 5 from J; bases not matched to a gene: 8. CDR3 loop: CASSLGAQTGYQPQHF. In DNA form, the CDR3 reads TGCGCCAGCAGCTTGGGGGCCCAGACAGGGTATCAGCCCCAGCATTTT.

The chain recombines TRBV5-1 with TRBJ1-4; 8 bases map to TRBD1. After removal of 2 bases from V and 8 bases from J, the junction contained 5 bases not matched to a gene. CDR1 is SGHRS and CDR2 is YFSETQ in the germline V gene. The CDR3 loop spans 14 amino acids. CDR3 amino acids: CASSLGQGREKLFF. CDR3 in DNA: TGCGCCAGCAGCTTAGGACAGGGAAGGGAAAAACTGTTTTTT.

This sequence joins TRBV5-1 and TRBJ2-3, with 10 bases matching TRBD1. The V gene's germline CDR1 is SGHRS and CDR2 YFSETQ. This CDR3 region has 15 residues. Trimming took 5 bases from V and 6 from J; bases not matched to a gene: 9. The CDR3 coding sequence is TGCGCCAGCAGTACCGGGACAGGGGTTCCCGATACGCAGTATTTT. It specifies CASSTGTGVPDTQYF.

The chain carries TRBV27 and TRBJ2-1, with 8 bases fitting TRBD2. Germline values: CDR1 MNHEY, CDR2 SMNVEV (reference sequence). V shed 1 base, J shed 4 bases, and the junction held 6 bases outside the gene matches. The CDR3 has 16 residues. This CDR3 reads CASSLLSGGRYNEQFF. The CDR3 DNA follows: TGTGCCAGCAGTTTATTAAGCGGGGGTAGGTACAATGAGCAGTTCTTC.

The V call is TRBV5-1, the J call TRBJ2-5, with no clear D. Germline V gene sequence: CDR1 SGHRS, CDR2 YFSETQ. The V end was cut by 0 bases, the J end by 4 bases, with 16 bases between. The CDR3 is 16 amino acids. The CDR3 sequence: CASSLATSAVGETQYF. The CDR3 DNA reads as TGCGCCAGCAGCTTGGCCACGTCTGCAGTAGGAGAGACCCAGTACTTC.

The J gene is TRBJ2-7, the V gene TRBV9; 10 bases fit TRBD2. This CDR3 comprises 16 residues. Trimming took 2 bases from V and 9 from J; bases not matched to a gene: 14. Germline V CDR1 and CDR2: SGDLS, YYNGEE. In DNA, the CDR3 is TGTGCCAGCAGCGTCGGTAGCGGGGGGTCCTACGAGTGGCAGTACTTC. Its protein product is CASSVGSGGSYEWQYF. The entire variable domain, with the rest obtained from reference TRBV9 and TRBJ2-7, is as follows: DSGVTQTPKHLITATGQRVTLRCSPRSGDLSVYWYQQSLDQGLQFLIQYYNGEERAKGNILERFSAQQFPDLHSELNLSSLELGDSALYFCASSVGSGGSYEWQYFGPGTRLTVT.

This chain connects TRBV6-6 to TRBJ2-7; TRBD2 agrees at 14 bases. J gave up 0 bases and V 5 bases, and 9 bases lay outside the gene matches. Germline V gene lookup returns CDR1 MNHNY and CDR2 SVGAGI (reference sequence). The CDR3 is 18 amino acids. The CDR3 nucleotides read TGTGCCAGCAGTCGTGGACTAGCGGGGGGCCCCACCTCCTACGAGCAGTACTTC. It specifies CASSRGLAGGPTSYEQYF.

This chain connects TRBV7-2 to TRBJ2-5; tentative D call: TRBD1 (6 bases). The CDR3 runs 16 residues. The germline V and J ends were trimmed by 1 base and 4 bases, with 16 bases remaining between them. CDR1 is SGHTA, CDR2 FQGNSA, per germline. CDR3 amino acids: CASSLGQITGLETQYF. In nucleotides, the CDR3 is TGTGCCAGCAGCTTAGGCCAGATTACAGGGTTAGAGACCCAGTACTTC.

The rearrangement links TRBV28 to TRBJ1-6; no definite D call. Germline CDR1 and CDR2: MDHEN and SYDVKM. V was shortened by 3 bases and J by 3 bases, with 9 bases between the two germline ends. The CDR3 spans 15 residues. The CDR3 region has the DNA TGTGCCAGCAGTTTCGCAGGAGTCTATAATTCACCCCTCCACTTT. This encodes CASSFAGVYNSPLHF.

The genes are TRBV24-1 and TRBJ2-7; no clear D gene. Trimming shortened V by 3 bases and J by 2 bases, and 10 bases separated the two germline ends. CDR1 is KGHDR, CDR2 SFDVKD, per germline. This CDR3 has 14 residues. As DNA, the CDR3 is TGTGCCACCAGTGATCCTCGACGCCCCTACGAGCAGTACTTC. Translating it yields CATSDPRRPYEQYF.

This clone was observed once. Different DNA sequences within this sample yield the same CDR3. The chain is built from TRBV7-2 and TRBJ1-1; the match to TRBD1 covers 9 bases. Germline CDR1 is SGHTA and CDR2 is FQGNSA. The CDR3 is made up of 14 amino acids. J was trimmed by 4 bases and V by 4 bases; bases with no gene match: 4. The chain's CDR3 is CASSWDRASTEAFF. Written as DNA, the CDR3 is TGTGCCAGCAGCTGGGACAGGGCATCCACTGAAGCTTTCTTT.

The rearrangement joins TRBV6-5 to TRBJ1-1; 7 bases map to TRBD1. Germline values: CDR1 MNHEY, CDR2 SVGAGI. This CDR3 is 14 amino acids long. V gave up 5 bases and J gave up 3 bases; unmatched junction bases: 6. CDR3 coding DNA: TGTGCCAGCAGTCTACAGGGGCCTTACACTGAAGCTTTCTTT. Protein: CASSLQGPYTEAFF.

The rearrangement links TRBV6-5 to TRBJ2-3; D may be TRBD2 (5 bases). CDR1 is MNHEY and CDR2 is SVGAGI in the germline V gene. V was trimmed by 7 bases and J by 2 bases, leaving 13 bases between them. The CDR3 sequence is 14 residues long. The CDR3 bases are TGTGCCAGCACCGAAGGACTTCCCACAGATACGCAGTATTTT. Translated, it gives CASTEGLPTDTQYF.

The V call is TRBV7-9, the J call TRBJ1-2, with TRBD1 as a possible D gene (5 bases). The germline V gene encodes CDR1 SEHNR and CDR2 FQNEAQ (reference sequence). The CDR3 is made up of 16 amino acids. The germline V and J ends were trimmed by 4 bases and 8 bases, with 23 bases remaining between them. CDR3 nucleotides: TGTGCCAGCAGCTCCCCTGACGTGGGGTCCCGGGGCGGCTACACCTTC. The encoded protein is CASSSPDVGSRGGYTF.

The CDR3 nucleotides read TGCGCCAGCAGTTTACGAGGGGCCGGCTCTGGGGCCAACGTCCTGACTTTC. It translates to CASSLRGAGSGANVLTF. This chain links TRBV5-1 with TRBJ2-6, with D perhaps given as TRBD1 or TRBD2 (5 bases each). CDR1 SGHRS and CDR2 YFSETQ come from the germline V gene. The length of the CDR3 is 17 residues. Trimming took off 5 bases at V and 0 bases at J, with 15 bases between the two ends.

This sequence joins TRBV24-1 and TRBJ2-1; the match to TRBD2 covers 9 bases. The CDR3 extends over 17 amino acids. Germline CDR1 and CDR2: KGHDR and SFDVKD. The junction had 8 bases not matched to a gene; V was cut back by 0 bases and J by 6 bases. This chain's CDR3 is CATSDLARGGELNEQFF. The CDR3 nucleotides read TGTGCCACCAGTGATTTGGCGCGGGGGGGCGAACTCAATGAGCAGTTCTTC.

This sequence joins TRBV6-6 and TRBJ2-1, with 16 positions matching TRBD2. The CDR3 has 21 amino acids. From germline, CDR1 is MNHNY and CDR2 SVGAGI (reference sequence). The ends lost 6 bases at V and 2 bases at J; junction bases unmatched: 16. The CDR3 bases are TGTGCCAGCAGCTTAACCTCCGGGACTAGCGGGGGGGTGCCCGCCTACAATGAGCAGTTCTTC. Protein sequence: CASSLTSGTSGGVPAYNEQFF.

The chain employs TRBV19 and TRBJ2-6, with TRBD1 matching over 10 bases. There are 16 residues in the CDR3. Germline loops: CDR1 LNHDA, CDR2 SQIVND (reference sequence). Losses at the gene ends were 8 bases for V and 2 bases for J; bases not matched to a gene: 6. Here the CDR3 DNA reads TGTGCCAGTTCCGGACAGGGGGGTCCTGGGGCCAACGTCCTGACTTTC. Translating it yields CASSGQGGPGANVLTF.

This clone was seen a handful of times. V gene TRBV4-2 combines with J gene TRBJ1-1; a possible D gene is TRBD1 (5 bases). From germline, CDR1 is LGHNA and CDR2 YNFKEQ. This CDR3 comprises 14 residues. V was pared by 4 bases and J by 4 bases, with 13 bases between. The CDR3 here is CASSPSGLSTEAFF. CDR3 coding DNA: TGTGCCAGCAGCCCCTCGGGACTAAGCACTGAAGCTTTCTTT.

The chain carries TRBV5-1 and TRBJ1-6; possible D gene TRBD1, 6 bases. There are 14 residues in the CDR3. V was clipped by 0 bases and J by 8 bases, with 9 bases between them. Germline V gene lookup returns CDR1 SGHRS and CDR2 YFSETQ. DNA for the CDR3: TGCGCCAGCAGCTTGGAACAGGGTTATTCACCCCTCCACTTT. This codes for CASSLEQGYSPLHF.

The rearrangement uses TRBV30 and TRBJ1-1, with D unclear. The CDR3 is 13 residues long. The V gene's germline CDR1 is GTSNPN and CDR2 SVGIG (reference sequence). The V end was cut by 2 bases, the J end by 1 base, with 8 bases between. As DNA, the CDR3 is TGTGCCTGGAGTCCCGCAGCGAACACTGAAGCTTTCTTT. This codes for CAWSPAANTEAFF. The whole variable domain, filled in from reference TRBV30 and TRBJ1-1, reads SQTIHQWPATLVQPVGSPLSLECTVEGTSNPNLYWYRQAAGRGLQLLFYSVGIGQISSEVPQNLSASRPQDRQFILSSKKLLLSDSGFYLCAWSPAANTEAFFGQGTRLTVV.

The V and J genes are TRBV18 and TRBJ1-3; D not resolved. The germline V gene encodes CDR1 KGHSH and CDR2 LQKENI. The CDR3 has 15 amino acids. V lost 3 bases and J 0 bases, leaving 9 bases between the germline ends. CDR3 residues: CASSPSGSSGNTIYF. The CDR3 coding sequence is TGTGCCAGCTCACCTTCAGGATCCTCTGGAAACACCATATATTTT.

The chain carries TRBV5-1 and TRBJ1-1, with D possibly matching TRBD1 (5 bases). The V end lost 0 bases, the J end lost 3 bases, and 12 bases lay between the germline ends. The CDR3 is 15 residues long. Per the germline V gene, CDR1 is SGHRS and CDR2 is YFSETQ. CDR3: CASSLAAGLDTEAFF. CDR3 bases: TGCGCCAGCAGCTTGGCCGCGGGACTCGACACTGAAGCTTTCTTT.

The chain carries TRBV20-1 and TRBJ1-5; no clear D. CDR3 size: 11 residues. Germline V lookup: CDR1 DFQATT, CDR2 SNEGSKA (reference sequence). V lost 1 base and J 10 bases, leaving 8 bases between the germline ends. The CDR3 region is CSARVGDPQHF. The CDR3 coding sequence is TGCAGTGCTAGAGTGGGCGATCCCCAGCATTTT.

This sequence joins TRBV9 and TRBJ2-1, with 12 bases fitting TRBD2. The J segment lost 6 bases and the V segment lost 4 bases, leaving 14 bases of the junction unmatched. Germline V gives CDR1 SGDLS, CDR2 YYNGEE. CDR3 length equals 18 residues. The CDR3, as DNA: TGTGCCAGCAGCCCCCGGGCTAGCGGGGGGGCTCTGGCCAATGAGCAGTTCTTC. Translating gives CASSPRASGGALANEQFF. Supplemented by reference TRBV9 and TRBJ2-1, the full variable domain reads DSGVTQTPKHLITATGQRVTLRCSPRSGDLSVYWYQQSLDQGLQFLIQYYNGEERAKGNILERFSAQQFPDLHSELNLSSLELGDSALYFCASSPRASGGALANEQFFGPGTRLTVL.